The 5 T cell receptor beta chains presented below share a single source sample, sequenced in a study of shared clonotypes between healthy human individuals. Only in-frame clones appear in the TCRdb table, and some are missing; sequencing was by immunoSEQ multiplex PCR. The sample has about 2.3 million clones, approximately 95% seen once; the top ten hold 0.39%. Sequenced input: naive CD4+ T cells from PBMCs. The subset was: CD45RA+ positively selected. The receptor source for this set is a man in his late teens or twenties in good health. Some clones in this sample may be carry-over from other donors' samples.

This clone was found once. V gene TRBV6-6 combines with J gene TRBJ2-1, with D perhaps given as TRBD1 or TRBD2 (5 bases each). This CDR3 spans 11 amino acids. The germline V and J ends were trimmed by 6 bases and 9 bases, with 9 bases remaining between them. Germline V gene lookup returns CDR1 MNHNY and CDR2 SVGAGI (reference sequence). The CDR3 protein is CASRSGGEQFF. CDR3 DNA sequence: TGTGCCAGCAGGAGTGGGGGTGAGCAGTTCTTC.

J is TRBJ2-1 and V is TRBV6-1; the D gene is possibly TRBD2 (5 bases). Germline V CDR1 and CDR2: MNHNS, SASEGT. V was clipped by 4 bases and J by 8 bases, with 15 bases between them. The length of the CDR3 is 14 residues. CDR3 nucleotides: TGTGCCAGCAGTGGTCTAGCTTCCTCTGATGAGCAGTTCTTC. This encodes CASSGLASSDEQFF.

A note on this clone: The sample has other DNA sequences that encode this CDR3 too. V gene TRBV6-1 combines with J gene TRBJ1-5, with D hard to call. The CDR3 extends over 13 amino acids. CDR1 and CDR2 (germline): MNHNS, SASEGT. Deletions cut 1 base from V and 3 bases from J, with 4 bases between. CDR3 coding DNA: TGTGCCAGCAGTGAAGTAACCAATCAGCCCCAGCATTTT. The encoded protein is CASSEVTNQPQHF.

The rearrangement uses TRBV11-2 and TRBJ1-1; no clear D. The CDR3 contains 11 residues. Deletions cut 4 bases from V and 3 bases from J, with 3 bases between. Germline V lookup: CDR1 SGHAT, CDR2 FQNNGV. DNA of the CDR3: TGTGCCAGCAGCTATCACACTGAAGCTTTCTTT. This encodes CASSYHTEAFF.

The chain is built from TRBV14 and TRBJ2-7; TRBD2 agrees at 9 bases. The CDR3 covers 16 residues. CDR1 is SGHDN, CDR2 FVKESK, per germline. V lost 1 base to trimming and J lost 3 bases; unmatched junction nucleotides: 7. The CDR3 here is CASSQAREAGGYEQYF. In DNA, the CDR3 is TGTGCCAGCAGCCAAGCAAGGGAAGCGGGGGGCTACGAGCAGTACTTC. Full variable domain (remainder filled in from reference TRBV14 and TRBJ2-7): EAGVTQFPSHSVIEKGQTVTLRCDPISGHDNLYWYRRVMGKEIKFLLHFVKESKQDESGMPNNRFLAERTGGTYSTLKVQPAELEDSGVYFCASSQAREAGGYEQYFGPGTRLTVT.